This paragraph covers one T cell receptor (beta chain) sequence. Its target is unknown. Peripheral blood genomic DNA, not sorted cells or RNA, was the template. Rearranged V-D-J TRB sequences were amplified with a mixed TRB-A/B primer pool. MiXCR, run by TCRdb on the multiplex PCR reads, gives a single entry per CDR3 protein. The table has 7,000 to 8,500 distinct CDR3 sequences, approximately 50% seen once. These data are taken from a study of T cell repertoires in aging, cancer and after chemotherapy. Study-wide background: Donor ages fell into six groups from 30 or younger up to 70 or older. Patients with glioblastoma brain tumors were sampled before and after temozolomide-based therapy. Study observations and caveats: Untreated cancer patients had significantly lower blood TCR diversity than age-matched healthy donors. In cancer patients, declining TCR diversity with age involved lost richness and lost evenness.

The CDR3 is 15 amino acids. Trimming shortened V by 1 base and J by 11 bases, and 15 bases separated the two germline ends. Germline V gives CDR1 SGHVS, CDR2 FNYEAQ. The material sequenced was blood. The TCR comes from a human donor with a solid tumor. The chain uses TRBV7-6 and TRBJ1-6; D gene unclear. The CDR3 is CASSLESGGKAPLHF. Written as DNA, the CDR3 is TGTGCCAGCAGCTTAGAGTCGGGAGGTAAAGCACCCCTCCACTTT.